One sample yielded the 24 T cell receptor beta chains listed below, sequenced in a study of patients and donors after allogeneic stem cell transplantation. TCRdb independently ran MiXCR on the RT-PCR reads; one entry per CDR3 protein. In the table there are about 160,000 distinct CDR3 sequences, 30% of which are singletons. Sequencing was done on a sample of blood, either unsorted or a sorted T cell fraction (not recorded which). The source is a human donor who was either an allogeneic HSCT recipient or a stem cell or donor lymphocyte infusion donor (not recorded which). It is not recorded whose cells these are; they may come from a transplant donor.

V gene TRBV5-4 combines with J gene TRBJ1-6, with 7 bases lining up with TRBD1. The V gene end was trimmed by 0 bases and the J gene end by 7 bases; junction bases not matched to a gene: 1. CDR1 is SGHNT and CDR2 is YYREEE in the germline V gene (reference sequence). CDR3 length: 14 amino acids. The CDR3 region has the DNA TGTGCCAGCAGCTTGGACAGGGGCAATTCACCCCTCCACTTT. It codes for CASSLDRGNSPLHF. Full variable domain (outside the CDR3, taken from reference TRBV5-4 and TRBJ1-6): ETGVTQSPTHLIKTRGQQVTLRCSSQSGHNTVSWYQQALGQGPQFIFQYYREEENGRGNFPPRFSGLQFPNYSSELNVNALELDDSALYLCASSLDRGNSPLHFGNGTRLTVT.

The sample holds a few counts of this clonotype. The J gene is TRBJ2-2, the V gene TRBV6-5, with D unresolved. The CDR3 is 16 residues long. Germline lookup yields CDR1 MNHEY and CDR2 SVGAGI. V lost 4 bases to trimming and J lost 0 bases, with 12 bases between them. CDR3 in amino acids: CASSSPLGSNTGELFF. The CDR3 DNA follows: TGTGCCAGCAGTTCCCCTCTTGGATCGAACACCGGGGAGCTGTTTTTT.

This clonotype has just one count. The rearrangement uses TRBV9 and TRBJ1-4; D ambiguous. Germline-derived CDR1 and CDR2 are SGDLS and YYNGEE. This CDR3 contains 14 residues. Trimming took off 2 bases at V and 5 bases at J, with 10 bases between the two ends. This CDR3 reads CASSVGQPNEKLFF. In DNA form, the CDR3 reads TGTGCCAGCAGCGTTGGGCAACCCAATGAAAAACTGTTTTTT. Looking up the rest from reference TRBV9 and TRBJ1-4 gives the full variable domain: DSGVTQTPKHLITATGQRVTLRCSPRSGDLSVYWYQQSLDQGLQFLIQYYNGEERAKGNILERFSAQQFPDLHSELNLSSLELGDSALYFCASSVGQPNEKLFFGSGTQLSVL.

The V gene is TRBV12-3 or TRBV12-4, the J gene TRBJ1-1; 8 positions match TRBD1. The CDR3 loop spans 15 amino acids. With V trimmed by 5 bases and J by 10 bases, 15 bases remained unmatched. This CDR3 reads CASSHPGQADRGAFF. In DNA, the CDR3 is TGTGCCAGCAGTCACCCGGGACAGGCTGATCGGGGAGCTTTCTTT.

The gene calls are TRBV28 and TRBJ2-1; a weak D match, TRBD1 (6 bases). The CDR3 is 14 residues long. The germline CDR1 and CDR2 sequences are MDHEN and SYDVKM. V shed 1 base and J shed 6 bases, with 10 bases lying between them. DNA of the CDR3: TGTGCCAGCAGTTTATACAACAGGGTCAATGAGCAGTTCTTC. Amino acid sequence: CASSLYNRVNEQFF.

For this clonotype: One end of the junction does not line up with germline, which may come from a read error. The chain uses TRBV5-4 and TRBJ1-1, with D hard to call. Germline V gene data show CDR1 as SGHNT and CDR2 as YYREEE (reference sequence). The CDR3 loop spans 12 amino acids. CDR3 nucleotide sequence: TGTGCCAGCAGCTTGAGGAACACTGAATCTTTCTTT. Its protein product is CASSLRNTESFF.

The gene calls are TRBV10-3 and TRBJ2-5, with TRBD2 matching over 9 bases. The CDR3 runs to 15 residues. The germline V gene has CDR1 ENHRY and CDR2 SYGVKD. After removal of 2 bases from V and 5 bases from J, the junction contained 6 bases not matched to a gene. Here the CDR3 DNA reads TGTGCCATCAGTGAGCCGGTTAGCGGGAGCGAGACCCAGTACTTC. This translates into CAISEPVSGSETQYF.

The sample holds one count of this clonotype. At one of its ends the junction is not consistent with the germline gene, which may arise from a read error. The V and J genes are TRBV28 and TRBJ2-1; 9 positions match TRBD2. CDR1 MDHEN and CDR2 SYDVKM come from the germline V gene. This CDR3 comprises 14 residues. The CDR3 DNA follows: TGTACCAGCGGGAGGCCAGGGGTGAGCAATGAGCAGTTCTTC. Its translation is CTSGRPGVSNEQFF.

This clonotype was counted ten times or more. This chain joins TRBV6-5 and TRBJ1-3; D uncertain. This CDR3 comprises 15 residues. Trimming left V 6 bases short and J 0 bases short, with 12 bases between. The V gene's germline CDR1 is MNHEY and CDR2 SVGAGI. CDR3 loop: CASSPGLPSGNTIYF. Written as DNA, the CDR3 is TGTGCCAGCAGCCCCGGACTGCCCTCTGGAAACACCATATATTTT.

This clonotype was seen a few times. This chain joins TRBV18 and TRBJ1-3; perhaps TRBD1 as D (5 bases). Per the germline V gene, CDR1 is KGHSH and CDR2 is LQKENI. Deletions cut 6 bases from V and 3 bases from J, with 15 bases between. The CDR3 totals 15 residues. The chain's CDR3 is CASSPPGGNGNTIYF. CDR3 nucleotide sequence: TGTGCCAGCTCCCCTCCTGGGGGGAATGGAAACACCATATATTTT.

This clonotype has only a few counts. This chain links TRBV28 with TRBJ1-2; D unresolved. CDR3 size: 14 residues. V lost 1 base, J lost 7 bases, and 13 bases lay in between. Germline V lookup: CDR1 MDHEN, CDR2 SYDVKM. The CDR3 sequence: CASSLSGLNPGYTF. The CDR3 DNA follows: TGTGCCAGCAGTTTATCGGGCCTTAATCCTGGCTACACCTTC.

The chain joins TRBV10-3 to TRBJ2-3, with a possible D match to TRBD2 (6 bases). There are 14 residues in the CDR3. Trimming pared 4 bases from V and 5 bases from J, leaving 13 bases between. Germline CDR1 reads ENHRY; CDR2 reads SYGVKD. CDR3 residues: CAISGGETGDTQYF. DNA for the CDR3: TGTGCCATCAGTGGGGGGGAGACGGGAGATACGCAGTATTTT.

This clonotype was counted only a few times. V and J are TRBV30 and TRBJ2-7, with a weak D call TRBD1 (6 bases). Germline loops: CDR1 GTSNPN, CDR2 SVGIG (reference sequence). The CDR3 runs to 14 residues. V gave up 5 bases and J gave up 0 bases, with 14 bases separating them. This CDR3 reads CAWETGVRSYEQYF. The CDR3 DNA is TGTGCCTGGGAGACAGGTGTTCGCTCCTACGAGCAGTACTTC.

The table lists this clonotype with a few counts. The chain joins TRBV5-6 to TRBJ2-5; TRBD1 matches 8 bases. CDR3 length equals 14 residues. Per the germline V gene, CDR1 is SGHDT and CDR2 is YYEEEE. The trim removed 0 bases at V and 6 bases at J, leaving 4 bases unmatched. The CDR3 DNA reads TGTGCCAGCAGCTTGGCCTGGACAGGGAAGACCCAGTACTTC. As protein: CASSLAWTGKTQYF.

This clonotype has a count of ten or more. The rearrangement links TRBV5-1 to TRBJ1-1; D is unresolved. There are 14 residues in the CDR3. V was clipped by 1 base and J by 1 base, with 8 bases between them. Germline assignment: CDR1 SGHRS and CDR2 YFSETQ. This chain's CDR3 is CASSLRERNTEAFF. CDR3 sequence (DNA): TGCGCCAGCAGCTTGAGGGAAAGGAACACTGAAGCTTTCTTT.

The gene calls are TRBV20-1 and TRBJ2-4; unclear D gene. Germline values: CDR1 DFQATT, CDR2 SNEGSKA (reference sequence). Trimming removed 8 bases at V and 7 bases at J, with 21 bases between. The CDR3 runs 14 residues. CDR3 protein: CSLNIDRILNIQYF. The CDR3 nucleotides read TGCAGTCTGAATATAGATAGGATTCTGAACATTCAGTACTTC.

This clonotype occurred a few times. This chain uses TRBV27 with TRBJ1-3; the D is unclear. Germline loops: CDR1 MNHEY, CDR2 SMNVEV (reference sequence). V lost 2 bases and J lost 4, with 9 bases in between. The CDR3 runs to 14 residues. The CDR3 nucleotides read TGTGCCAGCAGTTTAGTTGGACCCGGAAACACCATATATTTT. It is translated as CASSLVGPGNTIYF.

This clonotype has a single count. The chain joins TRBV15 to TRBJ2-5; D is possibly TRBD2 (6 bases). With 1 base removed from V and 1 base from J, the gap between germline ends came to 10 bases. The CDR3 consists of 15 residues. In germline, CDR1 is LNHNV, CDR2 YYDKDF (reference sequence). This CDR3 is CATSRGGVPQETQYF. Here the CDR3 DNA reads TGTGCCACCAGCAGAGGGGGGGTTCCCCAAGAGACCCAGTACTTC. The full variable domain, in which reference TRBV15 and TRBJ2-5 provide the parts outside the CDR3, is DAMVIQNPRYQVTQFGKPVTLSCSQTLNHNVMYWYQQKSSQAPKLLFHYYDKDFNNEADTPDNFQSRRPNTSFCFLDIRSPGLGDTAMYLCATSRGGVPQETQYFGPGTRLLVL.

The count of this clonotype is one. V gene TRBV6-2 or TRBV6-3 combines with J gene TRBJ1-1, with D possibly matching TRBD1 (6 bases). The CDR3 has 17 residues. CDR1 and CDR2 (germline): MNHEY, SVGEGT. V was trimmed by 6 bases and J by 0 bases, leaving 20 bases between them. The CDR3: CASRTGTLKGMNTEAFF. The CDR3 DNA reads as TGTGCCAGCAGAACCGGGACACTCAAGGGGATGAACACTGAAGCTTTCTTT.

V is TRBV12-3 or TRBV12-4 and J is TRBJ2-1, with D possibly TRBD1 on 5 matching bases. Trimming pared 5 bases from V and 3 bases from J, leaving 11 bases between. CDR3 size: 14 residues. The chain's CDR3 is CASSLWGVYNEQFF. The CDR3 coding sequence is TGTGCCAGCAGTCTCTGGGGCGTCTACAATGAGCAGTTCTTC.

J is TRBJ2-3 and V is TRBV9; D is unclear. The V end lost 0 bases, the J end lost 2 bases, and 7 bases lay between the germline ends. This CDR3 has 14 amino acids. Germline-derived CDR1 and CDR2 are SGDLS and YYNGEE. The CDR3 loop is CASSVAGYTDTQYF. The CDR3 DNA reads TGTGCCAGCAGCGTAGCGGGTTACACAGATACGCAGTATTTT.

The rearrangement joins TRBV7-2 to TRBJ2-5; tentative D call: TRBD2 (6 bases). Germline loops: CDR1 SGHTA, CDR2 FQGNSA. V was trimmed by 4 bases and J by 4 bases, leaving 19 bases between them. This CDR3 is 16 amino acids long. The CDR3 sequence is CASSSWEAEKVETQYF. The CDR3 DNA sequence: TGTGCCAGCAGCTCCTGGGAGGCCGAAAAAGTAGAGACCCAGTACTTC.

V is TRBV7-2 and J is TRBJ2-5; D is perhaps TRBD2 (5 bases). Germline-derived CDR1 and CDR2 are SGHTA and FQGNSA. The V gene lost 7 bases and the J gene lost 0 bases, with 12 bases spanning the gap. This CDR3 has 14 residues. The CDR3: CASNLGLHQETQYF. In DNA, the CDR3 is TGTGCCAGCAACCTCGGACTCCACCAAGAGACCCAGTACTTC.

This clonotype was detected many times. The chain links TRBV28 to TRBJ2-7; no definite D call. Germline lookup yields CDR1 MDHEN and CDR2 SYDVKM. This CDR3 has 12 amino acids. Deletions cut 6 bases from V and 6 bases from J, with 12 bases between. The CDR3 loop is CASRLSWGEQYF. The CDR3, as DNA: TGTGCCAGCAGACTCTCCTGGGGCGAGCAGTACTTC. Complete variable domain (other parts from reference TRBV28 and TRBJ2-7): DVKVTQSSRYLVKRTGEKVFLECVQDMDHENMFWYRQDPGLGLRLIYFSYDVKMKEKGDIPEGYSVSREKKERFSLILESASTNQTSMYLCASRLSWGEQYFGPGTRLTVT.